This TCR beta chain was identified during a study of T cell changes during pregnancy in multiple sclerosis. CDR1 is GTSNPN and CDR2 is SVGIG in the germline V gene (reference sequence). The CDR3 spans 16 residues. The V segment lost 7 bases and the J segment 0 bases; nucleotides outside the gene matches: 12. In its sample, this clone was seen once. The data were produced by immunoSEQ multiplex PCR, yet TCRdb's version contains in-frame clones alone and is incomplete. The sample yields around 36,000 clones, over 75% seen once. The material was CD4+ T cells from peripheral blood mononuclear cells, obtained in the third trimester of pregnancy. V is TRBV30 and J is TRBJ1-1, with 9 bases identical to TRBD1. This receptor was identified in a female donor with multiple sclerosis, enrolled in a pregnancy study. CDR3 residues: CAYHRGLIGLNTEAFF. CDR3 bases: TGTGCCTATCACAGGGGGCTAATTGGGTTGAACACTGAAGCTTTCTTT.